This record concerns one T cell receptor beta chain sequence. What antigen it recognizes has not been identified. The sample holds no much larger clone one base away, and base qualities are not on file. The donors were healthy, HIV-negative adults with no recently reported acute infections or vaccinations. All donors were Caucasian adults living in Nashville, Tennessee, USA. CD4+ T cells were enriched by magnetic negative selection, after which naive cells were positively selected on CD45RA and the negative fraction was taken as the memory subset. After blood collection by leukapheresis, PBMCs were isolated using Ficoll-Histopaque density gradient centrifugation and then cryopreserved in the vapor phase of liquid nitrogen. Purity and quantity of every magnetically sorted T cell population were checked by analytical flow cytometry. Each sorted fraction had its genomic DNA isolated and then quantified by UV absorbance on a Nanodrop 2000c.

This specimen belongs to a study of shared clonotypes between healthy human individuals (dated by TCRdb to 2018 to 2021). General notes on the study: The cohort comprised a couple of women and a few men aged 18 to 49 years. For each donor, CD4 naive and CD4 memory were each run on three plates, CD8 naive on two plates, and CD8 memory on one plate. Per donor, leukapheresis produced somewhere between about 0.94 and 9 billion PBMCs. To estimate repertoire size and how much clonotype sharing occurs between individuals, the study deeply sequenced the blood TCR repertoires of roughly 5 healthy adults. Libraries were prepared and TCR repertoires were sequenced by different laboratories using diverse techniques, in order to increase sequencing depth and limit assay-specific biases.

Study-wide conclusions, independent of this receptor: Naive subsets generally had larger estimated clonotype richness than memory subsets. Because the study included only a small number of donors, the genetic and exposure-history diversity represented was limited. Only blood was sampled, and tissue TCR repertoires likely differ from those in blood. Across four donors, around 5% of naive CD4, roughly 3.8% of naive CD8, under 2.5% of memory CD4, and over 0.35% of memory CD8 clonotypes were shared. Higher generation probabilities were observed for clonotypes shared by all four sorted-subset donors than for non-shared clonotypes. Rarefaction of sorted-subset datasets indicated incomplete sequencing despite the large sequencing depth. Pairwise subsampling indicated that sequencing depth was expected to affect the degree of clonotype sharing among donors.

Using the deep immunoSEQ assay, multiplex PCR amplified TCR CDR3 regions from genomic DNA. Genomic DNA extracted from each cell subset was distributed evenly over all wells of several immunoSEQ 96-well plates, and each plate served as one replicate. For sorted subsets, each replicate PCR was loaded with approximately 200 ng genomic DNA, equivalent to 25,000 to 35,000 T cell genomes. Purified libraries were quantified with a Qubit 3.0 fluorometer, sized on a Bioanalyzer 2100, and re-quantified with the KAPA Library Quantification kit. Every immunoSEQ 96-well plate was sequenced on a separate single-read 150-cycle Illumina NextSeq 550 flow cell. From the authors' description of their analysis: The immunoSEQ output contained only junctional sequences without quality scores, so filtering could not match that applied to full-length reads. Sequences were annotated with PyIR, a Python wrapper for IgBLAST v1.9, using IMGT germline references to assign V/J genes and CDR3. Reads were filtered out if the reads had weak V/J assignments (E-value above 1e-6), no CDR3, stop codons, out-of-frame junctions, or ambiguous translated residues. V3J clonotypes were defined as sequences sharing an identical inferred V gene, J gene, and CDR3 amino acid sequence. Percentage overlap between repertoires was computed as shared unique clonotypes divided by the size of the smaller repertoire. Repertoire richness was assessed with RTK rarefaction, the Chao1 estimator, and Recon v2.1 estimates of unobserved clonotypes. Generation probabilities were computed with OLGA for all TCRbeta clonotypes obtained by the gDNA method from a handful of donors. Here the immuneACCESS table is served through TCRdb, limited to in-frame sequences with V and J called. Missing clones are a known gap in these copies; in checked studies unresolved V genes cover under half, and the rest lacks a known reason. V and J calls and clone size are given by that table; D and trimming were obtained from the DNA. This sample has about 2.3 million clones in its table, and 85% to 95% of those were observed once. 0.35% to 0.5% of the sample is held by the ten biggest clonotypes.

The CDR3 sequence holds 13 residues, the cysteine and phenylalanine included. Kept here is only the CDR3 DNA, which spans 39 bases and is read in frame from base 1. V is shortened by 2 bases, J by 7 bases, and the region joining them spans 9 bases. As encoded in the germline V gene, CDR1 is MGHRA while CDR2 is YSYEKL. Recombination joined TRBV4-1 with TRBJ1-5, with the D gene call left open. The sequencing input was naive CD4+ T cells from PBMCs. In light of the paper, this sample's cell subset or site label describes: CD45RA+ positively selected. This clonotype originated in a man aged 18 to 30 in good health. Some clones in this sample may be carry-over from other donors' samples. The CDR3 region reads CASSQSYVQPQHF. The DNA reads TGCGCCAGCAGCCAATCATACGTACAGCCCCAGCATTTT.